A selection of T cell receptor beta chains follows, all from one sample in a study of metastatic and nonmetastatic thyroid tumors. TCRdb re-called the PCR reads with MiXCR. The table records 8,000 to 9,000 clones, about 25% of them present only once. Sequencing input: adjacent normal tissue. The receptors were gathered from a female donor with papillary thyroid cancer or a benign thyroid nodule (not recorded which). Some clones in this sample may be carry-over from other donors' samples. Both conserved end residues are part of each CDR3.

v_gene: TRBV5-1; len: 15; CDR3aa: CASTPGGTDSSPLHF
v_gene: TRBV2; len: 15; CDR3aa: CASTAGLPGTGELFF
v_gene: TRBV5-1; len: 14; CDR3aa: CASSDGGPVGGYTF
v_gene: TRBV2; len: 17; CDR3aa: CASSERVGGQGGGEQYF
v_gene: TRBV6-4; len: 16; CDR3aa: CASSEGEGAGTDTQYF
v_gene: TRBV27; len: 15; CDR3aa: CASSLSLGENSPLHF
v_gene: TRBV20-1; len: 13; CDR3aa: CSARREINSPLHF
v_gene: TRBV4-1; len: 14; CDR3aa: CVSSLGGIGHEQFF
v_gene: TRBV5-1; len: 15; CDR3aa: CASSPDPGSHNEQFF
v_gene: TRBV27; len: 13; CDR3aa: CASSLGQGNGYTF
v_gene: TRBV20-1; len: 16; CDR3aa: CSARKRGLAVYNEQFF